The clone carrying this T cell receptor beta chain showed up just a few times. What was amplified from RNA transcripts were TCR beta CDR3 regions. The TCR CDR3 was amplified in a first-round RT-PCR using the HTBI primer set. Each CDR3 protein is one row after TCRdb ran MiXCR on the multiplex PCR reads. The data contain under 350,000 distinct CDR3 sequences, over 15% of them singletons. This CDR3 region has 11 residues. Trimming took 8 bases from V and 3 from J, leaving 7 bases between them. Germline loops: CDR1 MNHNS, CDR2 SASEGT. This record belongs to a study of T cells in Graves' hyperthyroidism and ophthalmopathy. The wider study: Peripheral blood sampling occurred at initial diagnosis, before any treatment.

Uncontrolled infections, other autoimmune diseases, pregnancy or lactation led to exclusion of patients. Fresh 10 ml peripheral blood yielded PBMCs. The sequenced material came from blood. The V and J genes are TRBV6-1 and TRBJ2-5; D is unclear. The clonotype was recovered from a woman aged 55-75 years with Graves' ophthalmopathy. The CDR3 spells CASGREETQYF. The CDR3 DNA reads TGTGCCAGCGGAAGAGAAGAGACCCAGTACTTC.